Below, 16 T cell receptor beta chains from the same sample are listed, as sequenced in a study of blood T cell repertoires in COVID-19. Using immunoSEQ multiplex PCR, the repertoire was profiled, and TCRdb retains in-frame clones only, with some absent. The table records approximately 400,000 clones, about 88% of them present only once. The sequenced material came from PBMCs or T cells enriched from blood (not recorded which). The receptor source for this set is a woman under 30 who had recovered from COVID-19.

This chain joins TRBV15 and TRBJ2-7; 15 nucleotides agree with TRBD2. The CDR3 is 16 residues long. V gave up 5 bases and J gave up 4 bases; unmatched junction bases: 6. Germline V CDR1 and CDR2: LNHNV, YYDKDF (reference sequence). The CDR3 region is CATSYGLAGGHYEQYF. CDR3 bases: TGTGCCACCAGCTATGGACTAGCGGGGGGGCATTACGAGCAGTACTTC.

The V gene is TRBV6-5, the J gene TRBJ2-1; D is unclear. In germline, CDR1 is MNHEY, CDR2 SVGAGI. The CDR3 runs to 11 residues. V shed 7 bases and J shed 5 bases, with 6 bases lying between them. CDR3 in amino acids: CASIRNNEQFF. For the CDR3, the DNA is TGTGCCAGCATTAGAAACAATGAGCAGTTCTTC.

The chain carries TRBV5-6 and TRBJ1-1; tentatively, D is TRBD1 (5 bases). The CDR3 runs to 14 residues. V was clipped by 4 bases and J by 0 bases, with 10 bases between them. Germline loops: CDR1 SGHDT, CDR2 YYEEEE. Here the CDR3 reads CASSQDRLNTEAFF. The CDR3 DNA reads TGTGCCAGCAGCCAAGACAGACTGAACACTGAAGCTTTCTTT.

CDR3 sequence: CASSIRTRNTGELFF. Written as DNA, the CDR3 is TGTGCCAGTAGTATCCGGACACGGAACACCGGGGAGCTGTTTTTT. This chain uses TRBV19 with TRBJ2-2; a possible D gene is TRBD1 (5 bases). This CDR3 comprises 15 residues. V gave up 3 bases and J gave up 1 base, with 9 bases separating them. The germline V gene encodes CDR1 LNHDA and CDR2 SQIVND (reference sequence).

There are a few counts of this clone. The V call is TRBV5-1, the J call TRBJ1-2; 8 bases match TRBD1. V shed 0 bases, J shed 6 bases, and the junction held 4 bases outside the gene matches. The CDR3 consists of 14 residues. Germline V gene lookup returns CDR1 SGHRS and CDR2 YFSETQ. In nucleotides, the CDR3 is TGCGCCAGCAGCTTGGTGGCAGGGGGCCATGGCTACACCTTC. Translating gives CASSLVAGGHGYTF. The full variable domain, rest sourced from reference TRBV5-1 and TRBJ1-2, is KAGVTQTPRYLIKTRGQQVTLSCSPISGHRSVSWYQQTPGQGLQFLFEYFSETQRNKGNFPGRFSGRQFSNSRSEMNVSTLELGDSALYLCASSLVAGGHGYTFGSGTRLTVV.

This clone has just a few counts. The chain carries TRBV6-5 and TRBJ2-7; 9 positions agree with TRBD1. The CDR3 is 15 amino acids. Germline-derived CDR1 and CDR2 are MNHEY and SVGAGI. V dropped 6 bases and J dropped 2; count of bases not matched to a gene: 8. In nucleotides, the CDR3 is TGTGCCAGCAGCCGCCGGGACAGGGCCGCCTACGAGCAGTACTTC. This encodes CASSRRDRAAYEQYF.

The chain has TRBV2 and TRBJ1-6, with a weak D call TRBD1 (5 bases). The germline gives CDR1 SNHLY, CDR2 FYNNEI. The germline V and J ends were trimmed by 7 bases and 8 bases, with 21 bases remaining between them. The CDR3 runs 16 residues. This CDR3 reads CASTIGDSGGYSPLHF. The CDR3 nucleotides read TGTGCCAGCACCATAGGGGACTCCGGAGGGTATTCACCCCTCCACTTT.

The chain links TRBV5-1 to TRBJ1-2; the D is unclear. The V end was cut by 1 base, the J end by 6 bases, with 7 bases between. Germline CDR1 and CDR2: SGHRS and YFSETQ. The CDR3 length is 12 residues. The CDR3 DNA reads TGCGCCAGCAGCTTGTTTCGGGATGGCTACACCTTC. It codes for CASSLFRDGYTF.

This chain uses TRBV2 with TRBJ1-2, with 7 nucleotides matching TRBD1. The germline V gene has CDR1 SNHLY and CDR2 FYNNEI. The V gene end was trimmed by 2 bases and the J gene end by 4 bases; junction bases not matched to a gene: 4. The CDR3 is 14 amino acids. The CDR3 bases are TGTGCCAGCAGTGAAACGCGGGACAGCTATGGCTACACCTTC. It is translated as CASSETRDSYGYTF.

The chain employs TRBV7-9 and TRBJ2-7, with D perhaps matching TRBD2 (6 bases). The CDR3 covers 13 residues. V was pared by 4 bases and J by 6 bases, with 13 bases between. CDR1 and CDR2 (germline): SEHNR, FQNEAQ (reference sequence). CDR3 loop: CASSSLGEAEQYF. The CDR3 region has the DNA TGTGCCAGCAGCTCGCTGGGGGAGGCCGAGCAGTACTTC.

V and J are TRBV6-5 and TRBJ1-2; D gene ambiguous. The CDR3 contains 12 residues. Germline CDR1 MNHEY, CDR2 SVGAGI. Trimming took 4 bases from V and 2 from J, leaving 5 bases between them. CDR3 protein: CASSLENYGYTF. CDR3 nucleotide sequence: TGTGCCAGCAGTTTAGAAAACTATGGCTACACCTTC.

V usage is TRBV13 and J usage is TRBJ1-2; 11 bases align to TRBD1. Germline lookup yields CDR1 PRHDT and CDR2 FYEKMQ (reference sequence). Trimming took 5 bases from V and 5 from J; bases not matched to a gene: 7. This CDR3 is built from 15 residues. For the CDR3, the DNA is TGTGCCAGCAGCACCCGGACAGGGGGCGGGTATGGCTACACCTTC. Protein sequence: CASSTRTGGGYGYTF.

This chain links TRBV5-6 with TRBJ1-2; a weak D match, TRBD1 (6 bases). V lost 1 base and J 5 bases, leaving 12 bases between the germline ends. The CDR3 is 14 residues long. Germline assignment: CDR1 SGHDT and CDR2 YYEEEE. The CDR3 DNA reads TGTGCCAGCAGCTTGAGGACAGAATCTTATGGCTACACCTTC. Amino acid sequence: CASSLRTESYGYTF.

J is TRBJ2-5 and V is TRBV3-1 (or the pseudogene TRBV3-2); 8 positions agree with TRBD1. The CDR3 runs to 16 residues. V dropped 1 base and J dropped 3; count of bases not matched to a gene: 7. Germline CDR1 LGHDT, CDR2 YNNKEL (reference sequence). The CDR3 is CASSQAGQGLKETQYF. The CDR3 nucleotides are TGTGCCAGCAGCCAAGCTGGACAGGGCCTAAAAGAGACCCAGTACTTC.

This chain joins TRBV12-3 or TRBV12-4 and TRBJ2-7, with 7 bases identical to TRBD1. The CDR3 is 11 amino acids. With V trimmed by 6 bases and J by 6 bases, 2 bases remained unmatched. CDR3 DNA: TGTGCCAGCAGCAGGGGGAGCGAGCAGTACTTC. Protein product: CASSRGSEQYF.

The V gene is TRBV6-1, the J gene TRBJ2-4, with D possibly matching TRBD2 (5 bases). The germline V and J ends were trimmed by 0 bases and 8 bases, with 5 bases remaining between them. The length of the CDR3 is 12 residues. From germline, CDR1 is MNHNS and CDR2 SASEGT. As DNA, the CDR3 is TGTGCCAGCAGTGAAGCCGGGGACATTCAGTACTTC. Translation gives CASSEAGDIQYF.